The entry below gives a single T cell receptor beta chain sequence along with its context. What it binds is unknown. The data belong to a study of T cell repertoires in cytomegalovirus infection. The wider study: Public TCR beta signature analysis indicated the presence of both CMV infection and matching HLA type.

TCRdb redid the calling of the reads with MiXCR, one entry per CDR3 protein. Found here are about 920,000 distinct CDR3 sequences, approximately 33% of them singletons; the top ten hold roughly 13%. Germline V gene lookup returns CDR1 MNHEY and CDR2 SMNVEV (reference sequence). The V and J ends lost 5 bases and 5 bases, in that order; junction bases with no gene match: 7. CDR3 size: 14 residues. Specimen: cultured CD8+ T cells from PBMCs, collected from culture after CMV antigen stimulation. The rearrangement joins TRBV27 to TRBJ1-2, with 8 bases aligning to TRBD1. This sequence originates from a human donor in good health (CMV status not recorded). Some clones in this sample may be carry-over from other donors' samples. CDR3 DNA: TGTGCCAGCAGTGTCGGACAGGGATTATATGGCTACACCTTC. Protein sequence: CASSVGQGLYGYTF.